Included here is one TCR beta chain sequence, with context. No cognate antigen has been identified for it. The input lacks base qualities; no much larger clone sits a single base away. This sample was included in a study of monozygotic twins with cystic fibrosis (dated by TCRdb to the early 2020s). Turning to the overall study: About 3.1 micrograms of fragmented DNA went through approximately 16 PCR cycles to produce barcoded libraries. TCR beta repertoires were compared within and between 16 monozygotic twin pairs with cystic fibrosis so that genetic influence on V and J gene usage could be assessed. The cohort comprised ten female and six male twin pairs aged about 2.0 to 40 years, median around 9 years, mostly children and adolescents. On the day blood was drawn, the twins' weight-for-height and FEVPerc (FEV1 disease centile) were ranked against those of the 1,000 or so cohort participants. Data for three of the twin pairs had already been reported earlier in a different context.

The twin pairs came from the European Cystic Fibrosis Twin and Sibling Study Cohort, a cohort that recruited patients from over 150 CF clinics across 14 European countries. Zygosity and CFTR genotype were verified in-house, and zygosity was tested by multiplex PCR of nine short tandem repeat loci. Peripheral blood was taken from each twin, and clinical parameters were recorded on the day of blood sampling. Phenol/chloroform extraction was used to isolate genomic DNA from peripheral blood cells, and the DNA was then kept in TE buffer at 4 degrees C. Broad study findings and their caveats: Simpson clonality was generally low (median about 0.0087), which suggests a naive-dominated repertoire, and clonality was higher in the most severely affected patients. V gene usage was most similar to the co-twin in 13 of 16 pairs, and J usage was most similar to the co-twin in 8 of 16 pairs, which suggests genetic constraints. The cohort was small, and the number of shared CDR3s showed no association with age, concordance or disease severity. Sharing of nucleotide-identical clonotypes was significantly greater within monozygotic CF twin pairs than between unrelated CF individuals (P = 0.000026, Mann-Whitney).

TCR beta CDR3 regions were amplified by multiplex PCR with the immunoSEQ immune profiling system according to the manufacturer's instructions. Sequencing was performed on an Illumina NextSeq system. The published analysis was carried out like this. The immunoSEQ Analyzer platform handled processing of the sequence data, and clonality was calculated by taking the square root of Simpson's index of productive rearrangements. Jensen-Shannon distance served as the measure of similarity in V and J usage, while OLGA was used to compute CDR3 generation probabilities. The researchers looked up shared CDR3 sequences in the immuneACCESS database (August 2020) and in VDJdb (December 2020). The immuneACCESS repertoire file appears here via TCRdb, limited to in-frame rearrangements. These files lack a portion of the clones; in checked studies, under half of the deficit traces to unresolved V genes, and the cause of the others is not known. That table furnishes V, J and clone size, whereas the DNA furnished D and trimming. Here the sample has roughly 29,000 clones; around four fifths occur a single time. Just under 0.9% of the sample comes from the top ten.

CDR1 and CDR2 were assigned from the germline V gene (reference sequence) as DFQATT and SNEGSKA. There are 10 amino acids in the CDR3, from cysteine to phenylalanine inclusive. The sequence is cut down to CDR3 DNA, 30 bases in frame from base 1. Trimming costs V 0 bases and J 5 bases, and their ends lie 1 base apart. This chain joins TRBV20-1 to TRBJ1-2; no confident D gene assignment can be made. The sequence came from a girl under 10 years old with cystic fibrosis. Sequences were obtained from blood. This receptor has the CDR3 CSARDYGYTF. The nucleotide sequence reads TGCAGTGCTAGAGATTATGGCTACACCTTC.